The next 16 T cell receptor beta chains were all read from a single sample in a study of beta chain features in type 1 diabetes. Notes on the study in general: Shorter TCRB CDR3s, moderately but significantly so, were found in Type 1 diabetes patients in all four CD4+ subsets.

cDNA synthesis used the whole RNA isolate, giving expressed TCRB sequences. Here immunoSEQ multiplex PCR was the method, and the copy in TCRdb shows in-frame clones only, minus some. This sample has 150,000 to 200,000 clones, with 6.5% to 10% found just once. No cognate antigen is known for these TCRs. Sequencing was carried out using central memory CD4+ T cells from blood. These receptors were obtained from a woman under 30 with type 1 diabetes.

V is TRBV6-5 and J is TRBJ1-4, with 9 bases lining up with TRBD1. Germline values: CDR1 MNHEY, CDR2 SVGAGI. J was trimmed by 7 bases and V by 6 bases; bases with no gene match: 9. The length of the CDR3 is 15 residues. Here the CDR3 reads CASSPPGQGFEKLFF. For the CDR3, the DNA is TGTGCCAGCAGCCCTCCGGGACAGGGCTTTGAAAAACTGTTTTTT.

In this sample, this clone turned up a few times. The chain is built from TRBV7-2 and TRBJ2-3; the D gene is possibly TRBD2 (6 bases). In germline, CDR1 is SGHTA, CDR2 FQGNSA. This CDR3 contains 15 residues. V lost 2 bases, J lost 6 bases, and 15 bases lay in between. The DNA of the CDR3 is TGTGCCAGCAGCTTATTACGGGGAGGATACGATACGCAGTATTTT. Its translation: CASSLLRGGYDTQYF.

There are a few counts of this clone. Other DNA sequences within the sample encode an identical CDR3. V is TRBV7-2 and J is TRBJ2-1; the D gene is possibly TRBD1 (6 bases). V lost 3 bases to trimming and J lost 5 bases, with 8 bases between them. This CDR3 region has 13 residues. The germline V gene encodes CDR1 SGHTA and CDR2 FQGNSA. CDR3 residues: CASSFNRDNEQFF. CDR3 nucleotide sequence: TGTGCCAGCAGCTTCAACAGGGACAATGAGCAGTTCTTC.

This clone was picked up a small number of times. This chain links TRBV19 with TRBJ1-1; 9 bases map to TRBD1. V gave up 10 bases and J gave up 5 bases; unmatched junction bases: 14. Germline assignment: CDR1 LNHDA and CDR2 SQIVND (reference sequence). This CDR3 spans 15 amino acids. The CDR3 nucleotides read TGTGCCACTAAGGTCCCCGGGACAGGGAAGACTGAAGCTTTCTTT. Encoded protein: CATKVPGTGKTEAFF.

This clone appeared a few times. The chain has TRBV7-8 and TRBJ2-4, with D perhaps matching TRBD2 (6 bases). Germline lookup yields CDR1 SGHVS and CDR2 FQNEAQ. Deletions cut 5 bases from V and 0 bases from J, with 17 bases between. The CDR3 runs 17 residues. CDR3 coding DNA: TGTGCCAGCAGCCTCGCCCGGGACTGGCTAGCCAAAAACATTCAGTACTTC. Translated: CASSLARDWLAKNIQYF.

The chain has TRBV28 and TRBJ1-2; D is perhaps TRBD1 (5 bases). There are 13 residues in the CDR3. Trimming cost V 3 bases and J 7 bases, with 12 bases left between them. Germline CDR1 MDHEN, CDR2 SYDVKM. The CDR3 coding sequence is TGTGCCAGCAGTTTCAACAGGAGAGGTGGCTACACCTTC. This sequence encodes CASSFNRRGGYTF.

V gene TRBV10-2 combines with J gene TRBJ2-5; 9 bases fit TRBD1. The CDR3 length is 13 residues. Germline values: CDR1 WSHSY, CDR2 SAAADI. V lost 11 bases, J lost 6 bases, and 10 bases stayed unmatched. CDR3 bases: TGCGCCGGGGGGACAGGGCAGAGGCAGACCCAGTACTTC. It specifies CAGGTGQRQTQYF.

This chain joins TRBV5-4 and TRBJ2-7; 7 bases align to TRBD1. The CDR3 consists of 13 residues. The V gene's germline CDR1 is SGHNT and CDR2 YYREEE (reference sequence). V gave up 4 bases and J gave up 4 bases; unmatched junction bases: 5. CDR3 DNA: TGTGCCAGCAGCGCGGACAGGATGTACGAGCAGTACTTC. Protein: CASSADRMYEQYF.

The table lists this clone with a few counts. Relative to the germline gene, one junction end is altered; a read error may explain this. The rearrangement uses TRBV29-1 and TRBJ1-1; 7 positions match TRBD1. This CDR3 is built from 8 residues. Germline loops: CDR1 SQVTM, CDR2 ANQGSEA. CDR3 bases: TGCAGCGTTGTAGGGGGCAATTTT. As protein: CSVVGGNF.

This rearrangement joins TRBV18 to TRBJ1-5; D remains ambiguous. CDR1 is KGHSH and CDR2 is LQKENI in the germline V gene. The ends were cut back, 3 bases at V and 0 bases at J, with 9 bases in the middle. This CDR3 contains 15 residues. CDR3 bases: TGTGCCAGCTCACCCCGGGGTTATAGCAATCAGCCCCAGCATTTT. Its protein is CASSPRGYSNQPQHF.

The V gene is TRBV7-9, the J gene TRBJ1-1, with a tentative D call TRBD1 (6 bases). The germline V and J ends were trimmed by 5 bases and 4 bases, with 17 bases remaining between them. Germline CDR1 SEHNR, CDR2 FQNEAQ (reference sequence). The CDR3 is made up of 15 amino acids. CDR3 sequence reads: CASSGGGGAGTEAFF. The CDR3, as DNA: TGTGCCAGCAGCGGCGGTGGGGGCGCCGGCACTGAAGCTTTCTTT.

This clone came up a few times. V gene TRBV7-2 combines with J gene TRBJ2-1, with D perhaps TRBD2 (6 bases). The CDR3 loop spans 16 amino acids. Looked up from germline, CDR1 is SGHTA and CDR2 is FQGNSA. The ends were cut back, 5 bases at V and 0 bases at J, with 14 bases in the middle. CDR3 sequence: CASSPGSPSSYNEQFF. The DNA of the CDR3 is TGTGCCAGCAGCCCCGGGAGCCCGAGCTCCTACAATGAGCAGTTCTTC.

This clone appeared a few times. The chain has TRBV6-5 and TRBJ2-3; D perhaps matches TRBD1 (5 bases). The CDR3 runs to 16 residues. Trimming removed 0 bases from V and 0 bases from J, with 10 bases in between. Germline assignment: CDR1 MNHEY and CDR2 SVGAGI. CDR3 nucleotide sequence: TGTGCCAGCAGTTACTCGCCGGCAGGGAGCACAGATACGCAGTATTTT. Protein: CASSYSPAGSTDTQYF.

This clone has more than one count but fewer than ten. V usage is TRBV25-1 and J usage is TRBJ1-3, with D possibly TRBD1 on 5 matching bases. CDR1 is MGHDK, CDR2 SYGVNS, per germline. V dropped 5 bases and J dropped 3 bases, with 14 bases sitting between them. This CDR3 has 15 residues. In nucleotides, the CDR3 is TGTGCCAGCAGTTCCGGGGGTTATAGTGGAAACACCATATATTTT. Translated, it gives CASSSGGYSGNTIYF.

The chain recombines TRBV6-6 with TRBJ2-7; 8 bases are shared with TRBD1. The germline V gene has CDR1 MNHNY and CDR2 SVGAGI (reference sequence). Trimming cost V 2 bases and J 5 bases; bases outside gene matches: 5. The length of the CDR3 is 14 residues. The DNA for the CDR3 is TGTGCCAGCAGTTACCAGACAGGGGTCCACGAGCAGTACTTC. This encodes CASSYQTGVHEQYF.

This clone appeared a few times. The chain combines TRBV5-1 with TRBJ2-2; 8 bases align to TRBD2. Per the germline V gene, CDR1 is SGHRS and CDR2 is YFSETQ. V lost 5 bases to trimming and J lost 5 bases; unmatched junction nucleotides: 8. The CDR3 consists of 15 residues. CDR3 nucleotides: TGCGCCAGCAGGCTAGCGGGTACTCGAACCGGGGAGCTGTTTTTT. Translating it yields CASRLAGTRTGELFF.